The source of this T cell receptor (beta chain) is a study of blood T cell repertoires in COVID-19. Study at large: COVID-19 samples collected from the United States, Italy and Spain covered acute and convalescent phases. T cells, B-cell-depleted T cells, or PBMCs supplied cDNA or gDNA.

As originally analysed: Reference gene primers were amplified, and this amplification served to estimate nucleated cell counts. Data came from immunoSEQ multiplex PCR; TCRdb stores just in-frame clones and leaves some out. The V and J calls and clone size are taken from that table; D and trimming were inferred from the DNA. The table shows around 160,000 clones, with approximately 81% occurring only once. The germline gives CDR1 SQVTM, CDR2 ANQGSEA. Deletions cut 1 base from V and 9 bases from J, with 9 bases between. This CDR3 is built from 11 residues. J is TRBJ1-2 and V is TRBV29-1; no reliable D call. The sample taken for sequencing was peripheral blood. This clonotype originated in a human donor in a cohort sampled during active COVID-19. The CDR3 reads CSVEAGIRYTF. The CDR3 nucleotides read TGCAGCGTTGAAGCGGGGATTCGCTACACCTTC.